The entry below gives a single TCR beta chain sequence along with its context. Its antigen is not known. The method was immunoSEQ multiplex PCR; TCRdb's version includes in-frame clones alone and lacks a portion of them. The profile shows some 64,000 clones, approximately 98% of them singletons. The data derive from a study of Tregs in tolerant kidney transplant recipients. Study-wide results and limits: Some patients' samples used different primers over time, so nucleotide sequences weren't comparable. Donor-specific Treg expansion exceeded global Treg expansion in tolerant patients, suggesting antigen drive. Activated donor B cell expansion appeared to reveal the most relevant donor-specific TCRbeta repertoire.

This sample comprised Tregs from blood, obtained before the transplant. This TCR came from a human donor who received a combined kidney and bone marrow transplant.

CDR3 sequence reads: CASSFGQGAKNIQYF. As DNA, the CDR3 is TGTGCCAGCAGCTTTGGCCAGGGGGCTAAAAACATTCAGTACTTC. The chain couples TRBV11-3 to TRBJ2-4; 8 bases agree with TRBD1. V was pared by 3 bases and J by 4 bases, with 5 bases of the junction left unmatched. From germline, CDR1 is SGHNT and CDR2 YENEEA. This CDR3 is built from 15 residues.